These T cell receptor beta chains were read from a single sample in a study of T cell responses to AZD1222 COVID-19 vaccine. Libraries were prepared by immunoSEQ multiplex PCR; TCRdb keeps only in-frame clonotypes and omits some of them. This table has 120,000 to 150,000 clones, more than 75% appearing once. The sequenced sample was peripheral blood, obtained on day 0 of AZD1222 vaccination. These receptors were taken from an adult in good health. Both conserved end residues are part of each CDR3. The D gene is left open where the match is weak. Size is stated for part of the rows, as once, few or many counts, or as a class when the clone is expanded.

len	v_gene	abundance	j_gene	d_gene	CDR3aa	CDR3nt
14	TRBV19	-	TRBJ1-4	-	CASSGNGRNEKLFF	TGTGCCAGTAGTGGAAACGGCCGGAATGAAAAACTGTTTTTT
24	TRBV4-2	-	TRBJ2-7	-	CASSHRRVSVSPRIDWGEAYEQYF	TGTGCCAGCAGCCACAGGAGGGTATCGGTATCTCCGCGAATCGACTGGGGGGAAGCCTACGAGCAGTACTTC
17	TRBV16	-	TRBJ2-6	-	CASSQSTGKIGANVLTF	TGTGCCAGCAGCCAATCGACAGGAAAGATAGGGGCCAACGTCCTGACTTTC
18	TRBV5-1	once	TRBJ2-3	-	CASSLEGRGRGHTDTQYF	TGCGCCAGCAGCTTGGAAGGGCGTGGCAGGGGCCACACAGATACGCAGTATTTT
15	TRBV5-1	-	TRBJ2-6	-	CASSLDGTGANVLTF	TGCGCCAGCAGCTTGGATGGGACTGGGGCCAACGTCCTGACTTTC
15	TRBV7-9	-	TRBJ2-7	TRBD1	CASSPPGGFSYEQYF	TGTGCCAGCAGCCCCCCAGGGGGCTTCTCCTACGAGCAGTACTTC
13	TRBV2	-	TRBJ1-5	TRBD1	CASSGTGNQPQHF	TGTGCCAGCAGTGGGACAGGGAATCAGCCCCAGCATTTT
16	TRBV6-6	-	TRBJ1-2	TRBD1	CASSYGGDRGFYGYTF	TGTGCCAGCAGTTACGGTGGGGACAGGGGTTTCTATGGCTACACCTTC
16	TRBV2	once	TRBJ1-2	-	CASSEGVGARGYGYTF	TGTGCCAGCAGTGAAGGGGTGGGGGCGCGGGGCTATGGCTACACCTTC
16	TRBV18	-	TRBJ1-5	-	CASSPFREDANQPQHF	TGTGCCAGCTCACCCTTCAGGGAAGACGCCAATCAGCCCCAGCATTTT
15	TRBV7-8	-	TRBJ1-5	TRBD1	CASSHRDRGDQPQHF	TGTGCCAGCAGCCACCGGGACAGGGGAGACCAGCCCCAGCATTTT
11	TRBV6-6	-	TRBJ2-1	-	CASTVYNEQFF	TGTGCCAGTACAGTCTACAATGAGCAGTTCTTC
16	TRBV3-1/TRBV3-2	-	TRBJ2-7	-	CASSQGFGGLGYEQYF	TGTGCCAGCAGCCAAGGATTTGGGGGTCTTGGCTACGAGCAGTACTTC
16	TRBV19	once	TRBJ1-1	TRBD1	CASSPTGQRRGKRAFF	TGTGCCAGTAGCCCGACAGGGCAAAGGCGAGGGAAGCGCGCTTTCTTT
14	TRBV7-2	-	TRBJ2-7	-	CASSPPGQAYEQYF	TGTGCCAGCAGCCCCCCGGGCCAGGCCTACGAGCAGTACTTC
14	TRBV6-5	-	TRBJ2-2	-	CASSLGIRTGELFF	TGTGCCAGCAGTTTAGGGATACGCACCGGGGAGCTGTTTTTT
12	TRBV28	-	TRBJ2-7	-	CASTSDRAVQYF	TGTGCCAGCACCTCTGACAGAGCCGTGCAGTACTTC
15	TRBV7-8	-	TRBJ2-7	TRBD1	CASSLGQGAPGLITF	TGTGCCAGCAGCTTAGGACAGGGGGCGCCAGGACTAATAACCTTC
15	TRBV7-8	-	TRBJ1-6	TRBD1	CASRSTGGDNSPLHF	TGTGCCAGCAGATCCACAGGGGGGGATAATTCACCCCTCCACTTT
12	TRBV5-4	-	TRBJ2-5	-	CASSMRPETQYF	TGTGCCAGCAGCATGAGGCCAGAGACCCAGTACTTC
13	TRBV28	-	TRBJ2-5	TRBD1	CASNSRGSKTQYF	TGTGCCAGCAACTCCAGGGGGTCGAAGACCCAGTACTTC
17	TRBV3-1/TRBV3-2	-	TRBJ2-7	TRBD2	CASSPLGGGGVSYEQYF	TGTGCCAGCAGCCCTCTTGGGGGCGGGGGGGTCTCCTACGAGCAGTACTTC
13	TRBV7-8	few	TRBJ2-7	-	CASSLRDAYEQYF	TGTGCCAGCAGCCTCAGGGATGCCTACGAGCAGTACTTC
14	TRBV19	-	TRBJ1-5	-	CASSIGQRNQPQHF	TGTGCCAGTAGTATCGGACAGCGCAATCAGCCCCAGCATTTT
14	TRBV5-4	-	TRBJ2-3	-	CASSPRPFPDTQYF	TGTGCCAGCAGCCCCCGGCCGTTCCCAGATACGCAGTATTTT
14	TRBV7-2	-	TRBJ1-5	TRBD1	CASSLTGPGQPQHF	TGTGCCAGCAGCCTGACAGGGCCGGGTCAGCCCCAGCATTTT
15	TRBV5-6	-	TRBJ2-1	-	CASSSLAVSYNEQFF	TGTGCCAGCAGCTCCTTAGCGGTCTCCTACAATGAGCAGTTCTTC